A selection of T cell receptor beta chains follows, all from one sample in a study of a mutant IDH1 vaccine in newly diagnosed glioma. Measured with immunoSEQ multiplex PCR; TCRdb has only the in-frame clones, and not every one. Of 65,000 to 85,000 clones detected, more than 75% appear once; the ten largest clones hold 2%. Their antigen targets remain unknown. The sequencing here drew on PBMCs, taken from a glioma patient whose treatment included an IDH1 peptide vaccine. The receptors stem from a man in his thirties or forties with glioma. CDR3s include the opening cysteine and the closing phenylalanine or tryptophan. A D gene is named only where the DNA matches it firmly. Not all rows give a size; the values are once, few, many and, for expanded clones, a class.

j_gene: TRBJ1-2
v_gene: TRBV6-1
abundance: NA
d_gene: TRBD1
CDR3nt: TGTGCCAGCAGTGAATCGGGGACAGGGGCTTATGGCTACACCTTC
CDR3aa: CASSESGTGAYGYTF

j_gene: TRBJ2-7
v_gene: TRBV28
abundance: NA
d_gene: NA
CDR3nt: TGTGCCAGCGCCGTGGATTTCCGGGCCCAATACGAGCAGTACTTC
CDR3aa: CASAVDFRAQYEQYF

j_gene: TRBJ2-5
v_gene: TRBV2
abundance: NA
d_gene: NA
CDR3nt: TGTGCCAGCAGTTTTTTTAAAGAGACCCAGTACTTC
CDR3aa: CASSFFKETQYF

j_gene: TRBJ1-4
v_gene: TRBV7-2
abundance: NA
d_gene: NA
CDR3nt: TGTGCCAGCAGCCCATACGACCTATTCGGGGAAAAACTGTTTTTT
CDR3aa: CASSPYDLFGEKLFF

j_gene: TRBJ2-3
v_gene: TRBV7-9
abundance: NA
d_gene: TRBD1
CDR3nt: TGTGCCAGCAGCCCCCGCGACAGGGGCACAGATACGCAGTATTTT
CDR3aa: CASSPRDRGTDTQYF

j_gene: TRBJ1-1
v_gene: TRBV9
abundance: NA
d_gene: NA
CDR3nt: TGTGCCAGCAGCGTAGAGCAAACCCCCTTTAACACTGAAGCTTTCTTT
CDR3aa: CASSVEQTPFNTEAFF

j_gene: TRBJ1-3
v_gene: TRBV25-1
abundance: NA
d_gene: NA
CDR3nt: TGTGCCAGCAGTGAACCGGGGGAAGCTGGAAACACCATATATTTT
CDR3aa: CASSEPGEAGNTIYF

j_gene: TRBJ2-3
v_gene: TRBV7-3
abundance: NA
d_gene: NA
CDR3nt: TGTGCCAGCAGCTCTATGCCGGCGGATACGCAGTATTTT
CDR3aa: CASSSMPADTQYF

j_gene: TRBJ2-2
v_gene: TRBV4-3
abundance: NA
d_gene: NA
CDR3nt: TGCGCCAGCAGCCGAAGAGGAACTAGCTCTGCCGGGGAGCTGTTTTTT
CDR3aa: CASSRRGTSSAGELFF

j_gene: TRBJ2-1
v_gene: TRBV4-1
abundance: NA
d_gene: TRBD1
CDR3nt: TGCGCCAGCAGGCCGCCGGGACAGGGTAGCAATGAGCAGTTCTTC
CDR3aa: CASRPPGQGSNEQFF

j_gene: TRBJ2-3
v_gene: TRBV5-1
abundance: once
d_gene: TRBD1
CDR3nt: TGCGCCAGCAGCTTGGGGGACAGGACAGATACGCAGTATTTT
CDR3aa: CASSLGDRTDTQYF

j_gene: TRBJ2-5
v_gene: TRBV4-1
abundance: once
d_gene: TRBD2
CDR3nt: TGCGCCAGCAGCCAAGAACGGGACTACCCGAGGGGAGAGACCCAGTACTTC
CDR3aa: CASSQERDYPRGETQYF